Presented here are 9 T cell receptor beta chains from one specimen sequenced in a study of CD8+ T cells in alopecia areata. Treatment specified: oral pan-JAK inhibitor, 5-10 mg twice daily. Reverse transcription of extracted RNA yielded cDNA, which provided the sequencing template. This table comes from immunoSEQ multiplex PCR, and its TCRdb copy is limited to in-frame clones, with some not included. The sample lists approximately 200,000 clones, 45% to 65% occurring once. The sequencing here drew on CD4+ T cells sorted from blood, taken at week 4, from a patient treated with tofacitinib. The receptors originated from a human donor with alopecia areata.

On this clone itself: This same CDR3 is encoded by further DNA sequences in the sample. The rearrangement uses TRBV20-1 and TRBJ1-5, with no clear D. Per germline, CDR1 DFQATT and CDR2 SNEGSKA (reference sequence). This CDR3 is 10 amino acids long. Trimming shortened V by 4 bases and J by 7 bases, and 5 bases separated the two germline ends. CDR3 DNA sequence: TGCAGTGCTAAGGGACAGCCCCAGCATTTT. The encoded protein is CSAKGQPQHF.

The rearrangement uses TRBV29-1 and TRBJ1-1; D perhaps matches TRBD1 (5 bases). This CDR3 region has 14 residues. V was trimmed by 4 bases and J by 7 bases, leaving 19 bases between them. CDR1 SQVTM and CDR2 ANQGSEA come from the germline V gene. The CDR3 spells CSVVSGIWDGEAFF. CDR3 DNA: TGCAGCGTTGTTTCAGGGATCTGGGACGGTGAAGCTTTCTTT. The variable domain in full, completed from reference TRBV29-1 and TRBJ1-1, reads SAVISQKPSRDICQRGTSLTIQCQVDSQVTMMFWYRQQPGQSLTLIATANQGSEATYESGFVIDKFPISRPNLTFSTLTVSNMSPEDSSIYLCSVVSGIWDGEAFFGQGTRLTVV.

The chain carries TRBV4-2 and TRBJ2-2; 8 bases line up with TRBD2. After removal of 3 bases from V and 3 bases from J, the junction contained 3 bases not matched to a gene. This CDR3 has 15 residues. Germline V gives CDR1 LGHNA, CDR2 YNFKEQ. The chain's CDR3 is CASSQNSGDTGELFF. In nucleotides, the CDR3 is TGTGCCAGCAGCCAGAATAGCGGGGACACCGGGGAGCTGTTTTTT.

The chain joins TRBV29-1 to TRBJ2-5; tentatively, D is TRBD1 (5 bases). This CDR3 contains 15 residues. CDR1 is SQVTM and CDR2 is ANQGSEA in the germline V gene. Trimming removed 0 bases from V and 5 bases from J, with 16 bases in between. The CDR3 reads CSVEEAGKGSETQYF. CDR3 DNA: TGCAGCGTTGAAGAGGCAGGGAAGGGCTCGGAGACCCAGTACTTC.

This clone was recorded a few times. The chain links TRBV30 to TRBJ2-4; 8 positions agree with TRBD2. Germline V gene lookup returns CDR1 GTSNPN and CDR2 SVGIG (reference sequence). The CDR3 sequence is 19 residues long. V lost 3 bases to trimming and J lost 0 bases; unmatched junction nucleotides: 16. CDR3 in DNA: TGTGCCTGGAGCATCGAGCGGGGGACTCATTTACTAGCCAAAAACATTCAGTACTTC. Translated, it gives CAWSIERGTHLLAKNIQYF.

The chain couples TRBV2 to TRBJ1-1; 7 nucleotides agree with TRBD1. Trimming cost V 6 bases and J 3 bases; bases outside gene matches: 4. Germline V gene sequence: CDR1 SNHLY, CDR2 FYNNEI. The CDR3 is made up of 13 amino acids. CDR3: CASRTQGHTEAFF. DNA of the CDR3: TGTGCCAGCAGAACACAGGGGCACACTGAAGCTTTCTTT.

This clone was counted between two and nine times. This sequence joins TRBV23-1 and TRBJ1-5, with TRBD1 identical over 9 bases. TRBV23-1 is noted as an ORF with a role that remains uncertain. V trimming: 1 base; J trimming: 7 bases; junction bases outside the gene matches: 8. The CDR3 has 16 residues. The DNA of the CDR3 is TGCGCCAGCAGTCAATACAACCGGGACAGGGAGCAGCCCCAGCATTTT. This codes for CASSQYNRDREQPQHF.

The V gene is TRBV7-2, the J gene TRBJ2-6; D is possibly TRBD1 (6 bases). Trimming took off 0 bases at V and 0 bases at J, with 9 bases between the two ends. Germline-derived CDR1 and CDR2 are SGHTA and FQGNSA. This CDR3 comprises 17 residues. The DNA for the CDR3 is TGTGCCAGCAGCTTAGCCCACAGGGTCTCTGGGGCCAACGTCCTGACTTTC. Its protein is CASSLAHRVSGANVLTF.

This clone was seen only once. This sample also contains other DNA sequences that code for the same CDR3. J is TRBJ2-5 and V is TRBV30; TRBD2 matches at 7 bases. The CDR3 extends over 13 amino acids. Per germline, CDR1 GTSNPN and CDR2 SVGIG (reference sequence). V was pared by 1 base and J by 2 bases, with 1 base of the junction left unmatched. This CDR3 is CAWSGGLQETQYF. CDR3 DNA: TGTGCCTGGAGTGGGGGACTACAAGAGACCCAGTACTTC.